The 4 T cell receptor beta chains below come from one sample, sequenced in a study of Graves' ophthalmopathy and Graves' hyperthyroidism. Amplifying from RNA transcripts, the study obtained TCR beta CDR3 regions. HTBI primers were employed in first-round RT-PCR, then a second-round multiplex PCR followed. TCRdb reprocessed the multiplex PCR reads via MiXCR and lists one record per CDR3 protein. The sample yields 150,000 to 200,000 distinct CDR3 sequences, 30% to 45% seen once. Sequenced input: peripheral blood. Receptors originate from a man aged 25 to 40 with Graves' ophthalmopathy.

This clonotype was seen at least ten times. V and J are TRBV12-3 or TRBV12-4 and TRBJ1-2; possibly TRBD1 for D (6 bases). This CDR3 has 16 residues. V was cut by 4 bases and J by 0 bases, with 15 bases left in between. CDR3 coding DNA: TGTGCCAGCAGTTATGGACAGCTCCCCGCTAACTATGGCTACACCTTC. Translated: CASSYGQLPANYGYTF.

The V gene is TRBV15, the J gene TRBJ2-5; D perhaps matches TRBD2 (6 bases). The CDR3 extends over 15 amino acids. Trimming took off 1 base at V and 0 bases at J, with 9 bases between the two ends. The V gene's germline CDR1 is LNHNV and CDR2 YYDKDF (reference sequence). The DNA of the CDR3 is TGTGCCACCAGCAGAGCGGTAGCGGACCAAGAGACCCAGTACTTC. Translated: CATSRAVADQETQYF.

The gene calls are TRBV4-1 and TRBJ1-6, with D tentatively TRBD1 (6 bases). The germline V gene encodes CDR1 MGHRA and CDR2 YSYEKL. CDR3 length: 17 residues. The V end lost 3 bases, the J end lost 9 bases, and 21 bases lay between the germline ends. CDR3 in amino acids: CASSHQQTGRAGSPLHF. Here the CDR3 DNA reads TGCGCCAGCAGCCATCAACAAACAGGGCGCGCGGGTTCACCCCTCCACTTT.

Many counts were recorded for this clonotype. The rearrangement joins TRBV29-1 to TRBJ2-7, with TRBD2 matching over 7 bases. With 7 bases clipped from V and 3 bases from J, the junction kept 3 bases outside the gene matches. The germline V gene has CDR1 SQVTM and CDR2 ANQGSEA. The CDR3 sequence is 11 residues long. Here the CDR3 reads CSAGTIYEQYF. CDR3 bases: TGCAGCGCCGGGACTATCTACGAGCAGTACTTC.